This T cell receptor (beta chain) comes out of a study of technical replicates of blood from a few donors. Sequenced by immunoSEQ multiplex PCR; TCRdb stores in-frame clones only, minus some. The table records more than 75,000 clones, around 94% of them present only once. The length of the CDR3 is 16 residues. Between the trimmed V and J ends, which lost 3 bases and 0 bases, there was a span of 15 bases. Germline CDR1 and CDR2: SGDLS and YYNGEE. The origin of this receptor is a human donor in good health. The chain is built from TRBV9 and TRBJ1-1; TRBD1 might be the D (6 bases). The sequencing sample was made of T cells isolated from PBMCs. DNA of the CDR3: TGTGCCAGCAGCGCGTCGACCGGGACAATGAACACTGAAGCTTTCTTT. Its translation is CASSASTGTMNTEAFF.